This TCR beta chain was retrieved from a study of T cell repertoires in cytomegalovirus infection. Overall study context: Based on public TCR beta signatures, there were indications of CMV infection and of a matching HLA type.

CDR3 length equals 15 residues. Germline CDR1 is DFQATT and CDR2 is SNEGSKA (reference sequence). Notes on this clonotype: Germline and junction disagree at one end, which may indicate a read error.

TCRdb itself ran the reads through MiXCR, one entry per CDR3 protein. The sample carries 740,000 or so distinct CDR3 sequences, about a third recorded once. The chain has TRBV20-1 and TRBJ2-2; 10 positions match TRBD1. Sequences were obtained from PBMCs. The receptor was isolated from a human donor in good health (CMV status not recorded). Some clones in this sample may be carry-over from other donors' samples. CDR3 DNA sequence: TGCAGTGCTAGAGGGGACAGGGGTTCCACCGTGGAGCTGTTTTTT. It codes for CSARGDRGSTVELFF.